The clone carrying this T cell receptor (beta chain) was counted ten times or more. The antigen is not known. Using RNA transcripts, the TCR beta CDR3 regions were amplified. HTBI primers were employed in first-round RT-PCR, then a second-round multiplex PCR followed. Using its own MiXCR run on the multiplex PCR reads, TCRdb lists one record per CDR3 protein. Of about 590,000 distinct CDR3 sequences in the sample, 39% were seen once. The germline gives CDR1 DFQATT, CDR2 SNEGSKA (reference sequence). The CDR3 totals 17 residues. Trimming took off 0 bases at V and 1 base at J, with 13 bases between the two ends. The sample comes from a study of Graves' ophthalmopathy and Graves' hyperthyroidism. The authors enrolled newly diagnosed hyperthyroidism patients aged 18 to 65 with under 2 months' duration. Study observations and caveats: A majority of expanded thyroid clonotypes exceeding 0.001 frequency were likewise present in blood.

Sample: peripheral blood or thyroid tissue (not recorded which). The TCR sequence derives from an adult man with Graves' hyperthyroidism. The chain carries TRBV20-1 and TRBJ2-6, with unresolved D. CDR3 coding DNA: TGCAGTGCTAGAGAAGGCGTCCGGCCTTCTGGGGCCAACGTCCTGACTTTC. It encodes CSAREGVRPSGANVLTF.